This is a list of T cell receptor beta chains from one sample in a study of blood T cells in healthy people across ages. TCRdb reprocessed the 5' RACE reads with MiXCR, giving one entry per CDR3 protein. The sample holds fewer than 2,000,000 distinct CDR3 sequences; around 40% are singletons and the top ten take more than 20%. The sample was blood. These receptors came from a human donor in good health. Both conserved end residues are part of each CDR3. The order of the fields is D gene, clone size, J gene, V gene, CDR3 DNA, CDR3 protein. A D gene is named only where the DNA matches it firmly. Some rows mark clone size as missing; the rest say once, few, many or name a class of expanded clone.

NA many TRBJ1-2 TRBV5-1 TGCGCCAGCAGCCTAGCTGGACAGAACTATGGCTACACCTTC CASSLAGQNYGYTF
TRBD2 NA TRBJ2-3 TRBV12-3/TRBV12-4 TGTGCCAGCAGTATCCCTAGCGGGCCCACAGATACGGAGTATTTT CASSIPSGPTDTEYF
NA NA TRBJ1-6 TRBV21-1 TGTGCCAGCAGCAAAGAAGAGGGTAGGAGCTATAATTCACCCCTCCACTTT CASSKEEGRSYNSPLHF
TRBD1 NA TRBJ2-7 TRBV10-3 TGTGCCATCAGTGAGGGGGACAGGGGCTCCTACGAGCAGTACTTC CAISEGDRGSYEQYF
NA few TRBJ1-5 TRBV6-2/TRBV6-3 TGTGCCAGCAGTTACAATGTCGTGTATTTAAAGCCCGGTCAGCCCCAGCATTTT CASSYNVVYLKPGQPQHF
NA few TRBJ1-2 TRBV24-1 TGTGCCACCAGTGATTTTCCAGGGAATGGCTACACCTTC CATSDFPGNGYTF
TRBD1 NA TRBJ1-6 TRBV7-9 TGCGCCAGCAGCTTAGGACAGGGTTTTTTCCCCCTCCACTTT CASSLGQGFFPLHF
TRBD2 NA TRBJ2-7 TRBV20-1 TGCAGTGCTAGAGAGGGGCTAGCGGGGGGCTACGAGCAGTACTTC CSAREGLAGGYEQYF
NA NA TRBJ2-5 TRBV20-1 TGCAGTGCTACTGGAGGTCTCCAGTACTTC CSATGGLQYF
NA NA TRBJ1-1 TRBV20-1 TGCAGTGCCATACGGCCGAACACTGAAGCTTTCTTT CSAIRPNTEAFF
TRBD2 NA TRBJ2-7 TRBV20-1 TGCAGTGCTCTAGCGGGAGCTTTATACGAGCAGTACTTC CSALAGALYEQYF
TRBD1 NA TRBJ1-5 TRBV25-1 TGTGCCAGCAGTGGGGGGACAGGGGGCTTGGGCAATCAGCCCCAGCATTTT CASSGGTGGLGNQPQHF
NA NA TRBJ2-4 TRBV21-1 TGTGAGGGACAGGGGGAGGAGGTTCAGTACTTC CEGQGEEVQYF
TRBD1 NA TRBJ2-7 TRBV3-1 TGTGCCAGCAGCCAAGAAGGAGGGACAGGGGTTCACGAGCAGTACTTC CASSQEGGTGVHEQYF
NA NA TRBJ2-1 TRBV20-1 TGCAGCAGCGACCCCCCCGGGGGTCCTTCCTACAATGAGCAGTTCTTC CSSDPPGGPSYNEQFF
NA NA TRBJ1-4 TRBV4-3 TGCGCCAGCAGCCAAGATACTCGGGCAGATTATGAAAAACTGTTTTTT CASSQDTRADYEKLFF
NA NA TRBJ2-1 TRBV20-1 TGCAGTGCTAGAGATGCGTCTAGCCTGAACTCCTACAATGAGCAGTTCTTC CSARDASSLNSYNEQFF
NA NA TRBJ2-1 TRBV3-1 TGTGCCAGCAGCCAAGATCTTACGACGGATGAGCAGTTCTTC CASSQDLTTDEQFF
NA NA TRBJ2-3 TRBV20-1 TGCAGTGCTGATGTCGTTGCGGGGACCACAGATACGCAGTATTTT CSADVVAGTTDTQYF
TRBD1 NA TRBJ2-4 TRBV29-1 TGCAGCGCACAGGGGGCGACGGGGGAGCAGTACTTC CSAQGATGEQYF
NA NA TRBJ2-5 TRBV7-3 TGTGCCAGCAGCCCCTCCCCCAGTAACAATGAGCAGTACTTC CASSPSPSNNEQYF
TRBD1 few TRBJ2-7 TRBV7-2 TGTGCCAGCAGCTATGGACAGGTATCTCCCTACGAGCAGTACTTC CASSYGQVSPYEQYF
TRBD2 NA TRBJ2-3 TRBV12-3/TRBV12-4 TGTGCCAGCTCTAGCGGGGGAAGGTGGGCAGATACGCAGTATTTT CASSSGGRWADTQYF
NA NA TRBJ1-1 TRBV14 TGTGCCAGCAGCCAATGGGAGGGAGCTTTCTTT CASSQWEGAFF
NA NA TRBJ1-2 TRBV7-2 TGTGCCAGCAGCTTATCTACAGATAACTATGGCTACACCTTC CASSLSTDNYGYTF
TRBD1 NA TRBJ1-6 TRBV7-2 TGTGCCAGCAGCTTAAGGGACAGGGAAGTCGGCTATAATTCACCCCTCCACTTT CASSLRDREVGYNSPLHF
TRBD1 few TRBJ1-2 TRBV7-9 TGTGCCAGCAGCTTATGGGACAGGGGCAACTATGGCTACACCTTC CASSLWDRGNYGYTF
NA NA TRBJ2-1 TRBV7-2 TGTGCCAGCAGCTTAGCCCAACAGGGAGGCATCAATGAGCAGTTCTTC CASSLAQQGGINEQFF
NA few TRBJ2-1 TRBV27 TGTGCCAGCAGGGGGACGGGTATGTGGAGTGAGCAGTTCTTC CASRGTGMWSEQFF
NA NA TRBJ1-1 TRBV12-3/TRBV12-4 TGTGCCAGCAGTTTGGGGCCTTCCACTGAAGCTTTCTTT CASSLGPSTEAFF